This paragraph covers one T cell receptor beta chain sequence. Its antigen target is currently unknown. No quality values exist for individual bases; no much larger clone is one base distant. The data derive from a study of cytomegalovirus exposure and HLA in healthy donors (dated by TCRdb to 2015 to 2018). Regarding the complete study: An earlier analysis of approximately 590 of the donors reported approximately 290 Gb of sequence data and roughly 100 million unique TCR beta sequences from about 180 million T cells. Around 300 gigabases of sequencing data and tens of millions of unique TCR sequences were included in an early release covering several hundred HLA-typed donors. Of the approximately 400 genotyped donors, 70% to 90% were placed in the genetic ancestry cluster associated with self-reported Caucasian donors. The study was designed to test whether signatures of past pathogen exposure could be identified by cataloging public T cell receptors. The T cell repertoires of 666 subjects were profiled by immunosequencing and related to cytomegalovirus serostatus. Besides the first cohort of 666 subjects, a separate validation cohort made up of 120 different subjects was used. High-throughput TCR immunosequencing, statistical association of individual TCRs with disease status, and machine learning were combined to predict cytomegalovirus infection status. To study patterns of TCR occurrence, a later analysis re-analyzed previously published TCR beta repertoires from 600 to 750 donors and added high-resolution HLA genotyping. Rather than using new phenotypic data, the later analysis identified candidate immune exposures from TCR beta sequences and from how often those sequences occurred across donors. An earlier analysis of several hundred of the donors used high-throughput TCR beta sequencing to judge whether each TCR beta V gene segment behaved as functional or pseudogenic. Donor age, sex, ethnicity and CMV serostatus were collected together with the repertoire data. A later genetic analysis used genome-wide SNP genotypes for about 60% of the roughly 700 donors, treating that subset as a discovery cohort. Every repertoire in the discovery cohort had been generated on one and the same sequencing platform. Both class I and class II loci were covered by HLA typing, at four-digit resolution. The number of donors typed differed by locus, with 629-630 for A, B, C, DRB1 and DQB1, around 560 for DQA1, 600 to 610 for DPA1, and 400 to 490 for DPB1. Four to six DR-DQ haplotypes were handled as single units for association and clustering, since linkage in the cohort was strong. Among some 400 genotyped donors of the cohort, an average of approximately 240,000 unique TCR beta nucleotide sequences was sequenced per donor, of which 15% to 20% were non-productive.

Reading from cysteine to phenylalanine, the CDR3 counts 14 amino acids. The DNA shown is the 42-base CDR3, in frame from base 1. Based on the germline V gene (reference sequence), the CDR1 and CDR2 sequences are SGHNT and YYREEE. V has 4 bases trimmed and J has 4 bases trimmed; junction bases matching no gene number 6. In total, approximately 610 healthy bone marrow donors made up the cohort. At the time of sampling, every cohort member was nominally healthy, though immune exposures that went unrecorded were likely present. The donor was CMV seronegative and was included in the group of hundreds of seronegative cohort members. A peripheral blood sample was provided by each donor, and peripheral blood mononuclear cells were used for TCR beta sequencing. The Qiagen DNeasy Blood Extraction Kit was used to extract genomic DNA from the blood cell samples. Library preparation used the immunoSEQ multiplex PCR assay. For the multiplex PCR, a mixture combining 60 forward primers for TCR Vbeta segments and 13 reverse primers for TCR Jbeta segments was used. A multiplex PCR assay on genomic DNA amplified the CDR3 region of rearranged TCR beta genes. On the Illumina HiSeq System, the amplified TCR beta libraries were sequenced as 87-base-pair reads. The source study handled its data this way. Across the 670 or so repertoires, a later analysis counted 78 million or so unique TCR beta chains, 9 million to 14 million of which were shared by at least two donors. To remove PCR and sequencing errors, raw reads were error-corrected and collapsed into unique sequences using a nearest-neighbor algorithm that merged closely related sequences. Alignment of CDR3 sequences to IMGT reference sequences was used to assign V, D and J gene segments. For a sequence to be retained, a match of at least six nucleotides to both a V gene segment and a J gene segment was required. Rearrangements were called productive when the CDR3 lacked stop codons and stayed in frame with V and J; all others were non-productive. Following IMGT convention, CDR3 was defined as the stretch from the second conserved V-encoded cysteine up to the conserved J-encoded phenylalanine. Sequences without an unambiguous match to a single V gene segment were excluded from the earlier analysis of a few hundred of the donors. In an earlier analysis of several hundred of the donors, a V segment was called functional when productive rearrangements were above 56.7%, and segregating when the standard deviation between donors exceeded 5%. A statistical classification framework was developed to diagnose cytomegalovirus status using the catalog of TCR beta chain sequences. V and J gene assignment, in a later analysis, came from comparing TCR nucleotide sequences with IMGT/GENE-DB human TR gene sequences. In a later analysis, CDR3 sequences and most-parsimonious VDJ recombination scenarios were assigned using the TCRdist pipeline. In a later analysis, each TCR beta chain was defined by its CDR3 amino acid sequence together with its V-gene family, and reads without a unique V-gene family were excluded. In a later analysis, fewer than 650 highly shared, low-generation-probability nucleotide sequences were removed to address suspected cross-contamination and a sequencing artifact. In a later analysis, a clonal expansion index was calculated for each public chain from normalized within-repertoire ranks of inferred template counts. A later analysis computed generation probabilities with a VDJ recombination model fitted to out-of-frame rearrangements, and checked the results against IGoR. In a later analysis, TCR-TCR, TCR-HLA and TCR-CMV co-occurrence was scored with hypergeometric tests, and a repertoire-size bias correction was applied to TCR pairs. To estimate false discovery rates, a later analysis permuted the HLA or CMV assignments 20 times. In a later analysis, co-occurring TCRs were grouped using DBSCAN, with TCRdist sequence similarity added in when clustering inside HLA-allele-positive subsets. Repertoires with fewer than 30,000 or more than 120,000 public chains were left out of co-occurrence clustering, as were about 5 repertoires with anomalous nucleotide sharing. Drawn from immuneACCESS, this table holds only the in-frame rearrangements with V and J called that TCRdb kept. Clones are partly lost; checked studies trace under half to an unresolved V gene and leave the rest unexplained. That table is the source of V, J and clone size, and D and trimming were worked out from the DNA. This sample comprises 84,000 or so clones, around 77% of them detected only once. The ten largest clonotypes hold about 3.5% of the sample.

Results the study describes overall, beyond this receptor: Because HLA typing was missing for some donors at each locus, association tests included only the typed subset. Specific HLA alleles were associated with roughly 16,000 TCR beta sequences at a false discovery rate of 0.05 in a later analysis. In a later genetic analysis, fewer N-insertions in productive TCRs were reported among donors in an Asian-associated ancestry cluster than the roughly 640-donor mean. The classifier was reported to diagnose cytomegalovirus status with high specificity and sensitivity in both the original cohort and the validation cohort. In an earlier analysis of roughly 500 of the donors, most TCR beta V segments appeared in productive rearrangements about 90% or about 30% of the time, broadly matching IMGT annotations. Some IMGT-functional V segments, including TRBV6-2 and TRBV6-3, could not be told apart with the 87-base-pair reads, so those segments were excluded. A later analysis reported that several top co-occurrence clusters appeared linked to parvovirus B19, influenza, CMV and Epstein-Barr virus. The earlier analysis of approximately 590 of the donors excluded approximately 15 rarely observed V segments, including chromosome 9 orphons, because counts were too low. The authors suggested that the approach could potentially be extended to other disease states and immunological phenotypes. Presence/absence analyses assumed roughly uniform sequencing depth across donors, an assumption that may not hold. In vitro tests confirmed that a few of the cytomegalovirus-associated TCR beta chains recognize cytomegalovirus antigens. An association between a missense DCLRE1C variant and V-gene and J-gene trimming of TCR beta chains was found in a later genetic analysis and replicated in an independent cohort. Correlated functional status among segregating V segments might be attributable to linkage disequilibrium, but an unknown experimental factor could not be ruled out. Across donors, most TCR sequences were observed very rarely, whereas some public TCRs were present in many individuals. In a later analysis, the rate of TCR association differed among HLA loci, with DRB1 alleles having the most associated TCRs and HLA-C alleles having the fewest. A further reported finding was that TCR beta sequences accurately predicted the HLA-A and HLA-B alleles for most subjects in the first cohort. The only immune exposure information available for the cohort was CMV serostatus. The cohort was sequenced for TCR beta chains only, and without alpha or paired-chain data the features that could be detected were limited. When HLA alleles, especially DR and DQ, strongly co-occurred, TCR associations were difficult to assign to individual alleles. A later analysis found that most CMV-associated TCR beta chains appeared HLA-restricted, with HLA associations seemingly driven largely by CMV exposure. In a later analysis, HLA-associated TCR beta chains showed more clonal expansion and lower generation probabilities than non-associated chains that were equally common. The sequencing pipeline was judged likely to have produced a cluster of highly shared sequence variants as a technical artifact. The study gave a list of some 150 TCR beta chains associated with cytomegalovirus.

This receptor was identified in a middle-aged man in good health and CMV-seronegative. Rearrangement joined TRBV5-4 to TRBJ2-7, and TRBD2 matches 9 of the central bases. The source material was PBMCs. CDR3 protein: CASSPGLADYEQYF. The DNA is as follows: TGTGCCAGCAGCCCGGGACTAGCTGATTACGAGCAGTACTTC.